This is a list of T cell receptor beta chains from one sample in a study of response to subunit inactivated influenza vaccine. TCRdb analysed the RT-PCR reads with MiXCR anew, one entry per CDR3 protein. The table has 540,000 or so distinct CDR3 sequences, over 10% seen once; the top ten hold roughly 13%. The sequenced sample was PBMCs from blood, obtained roughly 47 days after vaccination. The receptor source for this set is a man aged 45 to 65 who received an inactivated influenza vaccine. Both conserved end residues are part of each CDR3. A D gene is named only where the DNA matches it firmly. Size tells how often a clone was seen (once, few, many) or the class of an expanded clone, and some rows leave it out.

TRBD1 | 14 | TRBJ2-1 | few | TRBV6-5 | TGTGCCAGCAGTTACCACAGGGGGGTTGATGAGCAGTTCTTC | CASSYHRGVDEQFF
NA | 12 | TRBJ1-1 | NA | TRBV29-1 | TGCAGCGTTGTAGAGGTGAACACTGAAGCTTTCTTT | CSVVEVNTEAFF
NA | 14 | TRBJ1-4 | NA | TRBV5-1 | TGCGCCAGCAGCCTTGATCCTCGACAGGAAAAACTGTTTTTT | CASSLDPRQEKLFF
TRBD2 | 14 | TRBJ2-7 | NA | TRBV28 | TGTGCCAGTCGCAGCGGGAGGGCCCCCTACGAGCAGTACTTC | CASRSGRAPYEQYF
NA | 15 | TRBJ2-7 | NA | TRBV7-9 | TGTGCCAGCAGCTTAGAGCGGGACAGTTCCTACGAGCAGTACTTC | CASSLERDSSYEQYF
NA | 14 | TRBJ2-2 | medium-sized | TRBV12-3/TRBV12-4 | TGTGCCAGCAGTCCGCATTTAGACACCGGGGAGCTGTTTTTT | CASSPHLDTGELFF
NA | 16 | TRBJ1-5 | NA | TRBV6-2/TRBV6-3 | TGTGCCAGCACTCCTACCGGGACCCAGGGCCGTCAGCCCCAGCATTTT | CASTPTGTQGRQPQHF
NA | 15 | TRBJ1-3 | few | TRBV5-5 | TGTGCCAGCAGCGCCTTGTTGGTCACTGGAAACACCATATATTTT | CASSALLVTGNTIYF
NA | 16 | TRBJ2-7 | NA | TRBV7-6 | TGTGCCAGCAGCTTAGCCACCCGGGCAGTGACCTACGAGCAGTACTTC | CASSLATRAVTYEQYF
NA | 18 | TRBJ2-6 | few | TRBV11-2 | TGTGCCAGCAGCTTAGGGGGGACTTTCTACTCTGGGGCCAACGTCCTGACTTTC | CASSLGGTFYSGANVLTF
NA | 15 | TRBJ2-5 | NA | TRBV20-1 | TGCAGTGCTAGAACACTAGGATCGAACCAAGAGACCCAGTACTTC | CSARTLGSNQETQYF
TRBD2 | 14 | TRBJ2-5 | many | TRBV20-1 | TGCAGTGCTAGGGTTAGCGGGTTGCAAGAGACCCAGTACTTC | CSARVSGLQETQYF
TRBD1 | 15 | TRBJ1-2 | few | TRBV6-2/TRBV6-3 | TGTGCCAGCAGTCACCGGACAGGGGGAATCTATGGCTACACCTTC | CASSHRTGGIYGYTF
TRBD2 | 13 | TRBJ2-5 | many | TRBV29-1 | TGCAGCGTTTCGATCGGGGGGACGGAGACCCAGTACTTC | CSVSIGGTETQYF
TRBD2 | 16 | TRBJ2-5 | NA | TRBV12-3/TRBV12-4 | TGTGCCAGCAGTTTAAGTGGGAGGGCGGGACAAGAGACCCAGTACTTC | CASSLSGRAGQETQYF
NA | 15 | TRBJ1-5 | NA | TRBV28 | TGTGCCAGCAGTTTGGGTGGGTGGCGGAATCAGCCCCAGCATTTT | CASSLGGWRNQPQHF
NA | 16 | TRBJ2-4 | NA | TRBV12-3/TRBV12-4 | TGTGCCAGCAGTCCCCATAATAGGCAAGCCAAAAACATTCAGTACTTC | CASSPHNRQAKNIQYF
NA | 16 | TRBJ2-2 | NA | TRBV4-1 | TGCGCCAGCAGCCAAGATGGTTCAGGGAATCCCGGGGAGCTGTTTTTT | CASSQDGSGNPGELFF
NA | 16 | TRBJ2-3 | few | TRBV7-2 | TGTGCCAGCAGCTCCCAGGGAGGGGGCTCGACAGATACGCAGTATTTT | CASSSQGGGSTDTQYF
TRBD1 | 17 | TRBJ2-5 | NA | TRBV5-1 | TGCGCCAGCAGCTTGGCCCCGGGACAGCGAAACCAAGAGACCCAGTACTTC | CASSLAPGQRNQETQYF
NA | 14 | TRBJ1-5 | few | TRBV5-6 | TGTGCCAGCAGCTTGAGGGCCCAGGGTCAGCCCCAGCATTTT | CASSLRAQGQPQHF
NA | 13 | TRBJ1-6 | NA | TRBV6-1 | TGTGCCAGCGCGAGGGGGTATAATTCACCCCTCCACTTT | CASARGYNSPLHF
NA | 16 | TRBJ1-4 | NA | TRBV28 | TGTGCCAGCAGTTTAGCTTGGGACGGGGGTTTCGGAAAACTGTTTTTT | CASSLAWDGGFGKLFF
TRBD1 | 14 | TRBJ2-5 | NA | TRBV12-3/TRBV12-4 | TGTGCCAGCAGATCCACAGGGGGCCAAGAGACCCAGTACTTC | CASRSTGGQETQYF
NA | 12 | TRBJ2-7 | many | TRBV5-1 | TGCGCCAGCAGCTTTAACGAACAAGAGCAGTACTTC | CASSFNEQEQYF
NA | 13 | TRBJ1-1 | NA | TRBV2 | TGTGCCAGCAGTGAAGCCCCTAACACTGAAGCTTTCTTT | CASSEAPNTEAFF
NA | 12 | TRBJ2-7 | NA | TRBV6-2/TRBV6-3 | TGTGCCAGCAGTTACACAGGGAAAGAGCAGTACTTC | CASSYTGKEQYF
TRBD2 | 15 | TRBJ2-1 | few | TRBV12-3/TRBV12-4 | TGTGCCAGCAGTTTGTGGACTAGCGGGGACAATGAGCAGTTCTTC | CASSLWTSGDNEQFF
NA | 16 | TRBJ2-3 | NA | TRBV7-6 | TGTGCCAGCAGCTTGAACCCGGGAAAGGTTCTAGATACGCAGTATTTT | CASSLNPGKVLDTQYF
TRBD2 | 15 | TRBJ2-5 | NA | TRBV10-3 | TGTGCCATCAGTGCGACTAGCGGGAACCAAGAGACCCAGTACTTC | CAISATSGNQETQYF
TRBD2 | 21 | TRBJ2-5 | many | TRBV20-1 | TGCAGTACTAGAGATCTGGAAGAAGTGTTAGCGGGCGAAAAGGATGCGGAGACCCAGTACTTC | CSTRDLEEVLAGEKDAETQYF
NA | 15 | TRBJ2-4 | few | TRBV9 | TGTGCCAGCAGCGAAACCGGGACAACTCGGACCATTCAGTACTTC | CASSETGTTRTIQYF
NA | 15 | TRBJ2-7 | few | TRBV20-1 | TGCAGTGCTAGAGGTCCGAGGGGGACCTCCTACGAGCAGTACTTC | CSARGPRGTSYEQYF
NA | 16 | TRBJ1-5 | few | TRBV7-9 | TGTGCCAGCAGCTTAAGTTCCAAGTTAGGCAATCAGCCCCAGCATTTT | CASSLSSKLGNQPQHF
NA | 15 | TRBJ1-2 | NA | TRBV3-1 | TGTGCCAGCAGCCAAGGCCCCCGTGGAACCTATGGCTACACCTTC | CASSQGPRGTYGYTF
TRBD2 | 14 | TRBJ2-1 | many | TRBV29-1 | TGCAGCGGTATACTAGCGGGGGAATACAATGAGCAGTTCTTC | CSGILAGEYNEQFF
NA | 11 | TRBJ1-1 | few | TRBV20-1 | TGCAGTGCCACAGGGATCACTGAAGCTTTCTTT | CSATGITEAFF
NA | 11 | TRBJ2-1 | NA | TRBV7-8 | TGTGCCAGCAGCCCCCGGGCCAAGCAGTTCTTC | CASSPRAKQFF
NA | 13 | TRBJ2-7 | few | TRBV10-1 | TGCGCCAGCAGTGAGTCGAGAAGGGGCGAGCAGTACTTC | CASSESRRGEQYF
TRBD2 | 15 | TRBJ2-3 | few | TRBV6-1 | TGTGCCAGCAGTCCCGCGGGGGGGGACACAGATACGCAGTATTTT | CASSPAGGDTDTQYF
TRBD2 | 18 | TRBJ2-2 | NA | TRBV6-5 | TGTGCCAGCAGTCTCCTCGGTAGCGGGGGGGCCTCGGCCGGGGAGCTGTTTTTT | CASSLLGSGGASAGELFF
NA | 14 | TRBJ1-2 | NA | TRBV6-2/TRBV6-3 | TGTGCCAGCAGCCGGGAGGGCCCTTTATCTGGCTACACCTTC | CASSREGPLSGYTF
NA | 15 | TRBJ2-7 | few | TRBV11-2 | TGTGCCAGCAGCTTTACCCAGTGGGGGTTATCCGAGCAGTACTTC | CASSFTQWGLSEQYF
NA | 14 | TRBJ2-7 | NA | TRBV5-1 | TGCGCCAGCAGCTTGGACGGCAGGGACCACGAGCAGTACTTC | CASSLDGRDHEQYF
NA | 14 | TRBJ2-1 | few | TRBV7-3 | TGTGCCAGCAGCTTCTCCCCAGGGGCTCATGAGCAGTTCTTC | CASSFSPGAHEQFF
NA | 13 | TRBJ1-5 | few | TRBV24-1 | TGTGCCACCAGTGGTACACGCAATCAGCCCCAGCATTTT | CATSGTRNQPQHF
NA | 18 | TRBJ2-5 | NA | TRBV3-1 | TGTGCCAGCAGCCAAGATACCTACCTCGAAGGGGTGGCTCAGACCCAGTACTTC | CASSQDTYLEGVAQTQYF
TRBD2 | 17 | TRBJ2-7 | few | TRBV4-3 | TGCGCCAGCAGCCAAGATCCCACTAGCGGAGGCTCCTACGAGCAGTACTTC | CASSQDPTSGGSYEQYF
NA | 16 | TRBJ2-2 | many | TRBV27 | TGTGCCAGCAGTGCTATAGGGTTTGGGGGGACCGGGGAGCTGTTTTTT | CASSAIGFGGTGELFF
NA | 10 | TRBJ2-3 | NA | TRBV29-1 | TGCAGCGCCGGGGGAGATACGCAGTATTTT | CSAGGDTQYF
TRBD2 | 14 | TRBJ2-3 | few | TRBV4-2 | TGTGCCAGCAGCCCTAGCGGGAGTTTTGATACGCAGTATTTT | CASSPSGSFDTQYF
TRBD1 | 15 | TRBJ2-7 | NA | TRBV7-9 | TGTGCCAGCAGCTTAGCTACAGGGGGCTTAAGCGAGCAGTACTTC | CASSLATGGLSEQYF
TRBD1 | 16 | TRBJ2-5 | many | TRBV10-3 | TGTGCCATCAGTGATACGGGACAGGGGCTCCAAGAGACCCAGTACTTC | CAISDTGQGLQETQYF
NA | 17 | TRBJ2-1 | NA | TRBV7-6 | TGTGCCAGCAGCTTATTGATCCCGGGAGTCCGGGGGAATGAGCAGTTCTTC | CASSLLIPGVRGNEQFF
TRBD1 | 16 | TRBJ2-4 | NA | TRBV9 | TGTGCCAGCAGCGTAGGAAGGGGGCTTGCCAAAAACATTCAGTACTTC | CASSVGRGLAKNIQYF
NA | 15 | TRBJ2-7 | NA | TRBV7-2 | TGTGCCAGCAGCTTAGTCCCGCGTAGCTCCTACGAGCAGTACTTC | CASSLVPRSSYEQYF
NA | 12 | TRBJ2-3 | many | TRBV12-3/TRBV12-4 | TGTGCCAGCAGTTACTACACAGATACGCAGTATTTT | CASSYYTDTQYF